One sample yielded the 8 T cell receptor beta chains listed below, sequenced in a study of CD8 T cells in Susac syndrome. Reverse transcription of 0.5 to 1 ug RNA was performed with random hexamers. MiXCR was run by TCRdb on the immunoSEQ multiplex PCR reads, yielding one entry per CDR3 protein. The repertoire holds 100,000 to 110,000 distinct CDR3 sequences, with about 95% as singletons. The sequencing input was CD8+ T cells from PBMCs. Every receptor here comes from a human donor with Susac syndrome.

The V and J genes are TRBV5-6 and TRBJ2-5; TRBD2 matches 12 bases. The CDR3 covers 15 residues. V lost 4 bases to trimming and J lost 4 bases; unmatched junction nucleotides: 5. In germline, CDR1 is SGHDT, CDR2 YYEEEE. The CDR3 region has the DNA TGTGCCAGCAGCCCTACGGGACTAGCGGGAGAGACCCAGTACTTC. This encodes CASSPTGLAGETQYF.

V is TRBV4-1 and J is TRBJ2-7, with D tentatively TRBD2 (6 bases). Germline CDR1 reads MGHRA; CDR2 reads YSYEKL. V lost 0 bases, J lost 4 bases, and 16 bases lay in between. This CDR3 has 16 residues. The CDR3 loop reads CASSQEGGISTYEQYF. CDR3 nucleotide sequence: TGCGCCAGCAGCCAAGAGGGAGGCATTTCAACTTACGAGCAGTACTTC.

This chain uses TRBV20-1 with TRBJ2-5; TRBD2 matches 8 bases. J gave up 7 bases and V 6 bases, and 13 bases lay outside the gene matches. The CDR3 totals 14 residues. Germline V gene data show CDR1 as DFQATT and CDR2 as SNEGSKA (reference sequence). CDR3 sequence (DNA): TGCAGTGCCACAGCGGGGGCGAGGAGCGGGACCCAGTACTTC. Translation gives CSATAGARSGTQYF.

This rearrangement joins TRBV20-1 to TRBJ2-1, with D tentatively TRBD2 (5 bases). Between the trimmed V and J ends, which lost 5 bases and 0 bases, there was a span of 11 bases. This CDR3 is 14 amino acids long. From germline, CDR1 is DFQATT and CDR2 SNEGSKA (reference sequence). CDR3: CSALSGDSYNEQFF. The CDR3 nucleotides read TGCAGTGCTCTAAGCGGTGACTCCTACAATGAGCAGTTCTTC.

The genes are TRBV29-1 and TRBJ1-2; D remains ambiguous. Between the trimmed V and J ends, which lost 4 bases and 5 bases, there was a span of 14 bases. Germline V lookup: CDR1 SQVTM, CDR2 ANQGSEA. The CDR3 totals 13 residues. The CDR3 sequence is CSVGSGLGYGYTF. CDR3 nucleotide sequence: TGCAGCGTTGGATCCGGCCTGGGATATGGCTACACCTTC.

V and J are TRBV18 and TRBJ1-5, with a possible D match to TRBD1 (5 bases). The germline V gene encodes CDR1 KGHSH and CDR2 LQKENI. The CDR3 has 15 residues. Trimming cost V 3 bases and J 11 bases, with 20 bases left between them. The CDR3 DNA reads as TGTGCCAGCTCACCTTCCAAGGCGACAGCCCTAACCCAGCATTTT. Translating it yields CASSPSKATALTQHF.

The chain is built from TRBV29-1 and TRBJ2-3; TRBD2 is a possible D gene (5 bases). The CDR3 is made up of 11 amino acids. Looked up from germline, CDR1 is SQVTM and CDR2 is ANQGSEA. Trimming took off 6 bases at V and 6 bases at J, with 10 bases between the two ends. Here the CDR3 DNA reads TGCAGCGTCGACCCGGGGGATACGCAGTATTTT. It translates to CSVDPGDTQYF.

Written as DNA, the CDR3 is TGCGCCAGCACGGGACTAGCGGGAGGAAATTTTAATGAGCAGTTCTTC. Translated: CASTGLAGGNFNEQFF. The chain employs TRBV5-1 and TRBJ2-1, with TRBD2 matching over 15 bases. The CDR3 length is 16 residues. Per germline, CDR1 SGHRS and CDR2 YFSETQ. J was trimmed by 7 bases and V by 6 bases; bases with no gene match: 8.